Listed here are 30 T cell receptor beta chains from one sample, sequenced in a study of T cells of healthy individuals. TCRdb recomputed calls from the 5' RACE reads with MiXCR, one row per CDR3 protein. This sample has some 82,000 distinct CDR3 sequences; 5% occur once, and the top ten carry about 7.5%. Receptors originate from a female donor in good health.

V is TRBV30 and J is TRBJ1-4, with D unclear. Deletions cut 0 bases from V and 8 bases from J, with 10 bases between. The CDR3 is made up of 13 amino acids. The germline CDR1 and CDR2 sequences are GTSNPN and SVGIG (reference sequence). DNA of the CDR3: TGTGCCTGGAGTGTACGCAGTGGCGAAAAACTGTTTTTT. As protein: CAWSVRSGEKLFF. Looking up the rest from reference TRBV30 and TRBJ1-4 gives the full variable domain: SQTIHQWPATLVQPVGSPLSLECTVEGTSNPNLYWYRQAAGRGLQLLFYSVGIGQISSEVPQNLSASRPQDRQFILSSKKLLLSDSGFYLCAWSVRSGEKLFFGSGTQLSVL.

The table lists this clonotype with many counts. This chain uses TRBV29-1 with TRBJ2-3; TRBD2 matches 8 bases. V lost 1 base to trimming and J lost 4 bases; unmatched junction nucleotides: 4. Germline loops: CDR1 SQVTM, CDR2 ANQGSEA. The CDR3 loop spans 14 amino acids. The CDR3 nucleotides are TGCAGCGTTGAAGCGGGAGGGCGGGCAGATACGCAGTATTTT. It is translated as CSVEAGGRADTQYF.

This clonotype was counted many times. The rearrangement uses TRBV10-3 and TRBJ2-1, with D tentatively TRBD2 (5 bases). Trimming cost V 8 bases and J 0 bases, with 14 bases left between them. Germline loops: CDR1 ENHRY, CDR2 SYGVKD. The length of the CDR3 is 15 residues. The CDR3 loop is CAIHPAGNSYNEQFF. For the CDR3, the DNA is TGTGCCATCCATCCGGCGGGCAACTCCTACAATGAGCAGTTCTTC.

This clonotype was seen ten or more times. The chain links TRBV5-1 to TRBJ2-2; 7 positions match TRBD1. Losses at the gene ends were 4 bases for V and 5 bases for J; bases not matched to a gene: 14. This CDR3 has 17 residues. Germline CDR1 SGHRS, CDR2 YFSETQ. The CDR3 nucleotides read TGCGCCAGCAGCGCTGAGACAGGGTTTCTTGTGACCGGGGAGCTGTTTTTT. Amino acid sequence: CASSAETGFLVTGELFF.

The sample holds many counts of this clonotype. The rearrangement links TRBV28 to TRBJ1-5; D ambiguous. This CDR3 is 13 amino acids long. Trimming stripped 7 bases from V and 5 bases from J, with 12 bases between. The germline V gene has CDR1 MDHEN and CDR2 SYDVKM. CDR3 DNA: TGTGCCAGCACTTCCAACGGTTATCAGCCCCAGCATTTT. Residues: CASTSNGYQPQHF.

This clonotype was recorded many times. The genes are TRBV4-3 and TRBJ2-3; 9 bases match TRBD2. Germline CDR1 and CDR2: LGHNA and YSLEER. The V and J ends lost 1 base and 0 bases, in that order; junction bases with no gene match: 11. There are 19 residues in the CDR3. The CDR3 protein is CASSQGPSGAEPSTDTQYF. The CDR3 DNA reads TGCGCCAGCAGCCAAGGACCTAGCGGGGCTGAACCTAGCACAGATACGCAGTATTTT.

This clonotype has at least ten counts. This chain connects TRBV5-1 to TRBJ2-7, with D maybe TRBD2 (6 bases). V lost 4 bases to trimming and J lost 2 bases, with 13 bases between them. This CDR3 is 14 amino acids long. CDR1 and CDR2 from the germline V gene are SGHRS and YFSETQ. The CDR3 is CASSQRLGTYEQYF. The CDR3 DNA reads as TGCGCCAGCAGCCAACGACTAGGCACCTACGAGCAGTACTTC.

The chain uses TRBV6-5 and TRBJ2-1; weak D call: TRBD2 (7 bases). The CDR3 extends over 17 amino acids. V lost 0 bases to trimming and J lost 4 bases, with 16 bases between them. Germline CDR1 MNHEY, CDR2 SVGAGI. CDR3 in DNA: TGTGCCAGCAGTTACTCGAGGGGAGGGGGGAGTTACAATGAGCAGTTCTTC. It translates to CASSYSRGGGSYNEQFF.

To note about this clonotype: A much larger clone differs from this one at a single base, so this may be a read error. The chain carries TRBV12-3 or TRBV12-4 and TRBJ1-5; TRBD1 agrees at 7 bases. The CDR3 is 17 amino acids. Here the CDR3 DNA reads TGTGCCAGCAGTCTCCGGGACAGTCAGTATAGCAATCAGCCCCAGAATTTT. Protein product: CASSLRDSQYSNQPQNF.

This CDR3 reads CASSVTGVYNSPLHF. As DNA, the CDR3 is TGTGCCAGCAGTGTAACAGGGGTCTATAATTCACCCCTCCACTTT. This sequence joins TRBV6-1 and TRBJ1-6; TRBD1 matches at 7 bases. Unmatched junction bases numbered 3, after V lost 4 bases and J lost 3 bases. The CDR3 consists of 15 residues. Looked up from germline, CDR1 is MNHNS and CDR2 is SASEGT.

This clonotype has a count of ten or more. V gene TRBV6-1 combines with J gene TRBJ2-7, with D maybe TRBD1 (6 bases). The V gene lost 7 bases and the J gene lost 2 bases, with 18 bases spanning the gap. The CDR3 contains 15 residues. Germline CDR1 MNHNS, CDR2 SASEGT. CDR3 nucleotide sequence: TGTGCCAGCATACGATTTGAGACAGGTACCTACGAGCAGTACTTC. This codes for CASIRFETGTYEQYF.

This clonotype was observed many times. The CDR3 here is CASSGSGLAGSQEQFF. The CDR3 nucleotides read TGTGCCAGCAGCGGCTCAGGACTAGCGGGATCTCAGGAGCAGTTCTTC. The rearrangement joins TRBV7-2 to TRBJ2-1, with 12 bases matching TRBD2. The germline V gene encodes CDR1 SGHTA and CDR2 FQGNSA. With V trimmed by 5 bases and J by 10 bases, 12 bases remained unmatched. CDR3 length: 16 residues. Drawing the rest from reference TRBV7-2 and TRBJ2-1, the complete variable domain is GAGVSQSPSNKVTEKGKDVELRCDPISGHTALYWYRQSLGQGLEFLIYFQGNSAPDKSGLPSDRFSAERTGGSVSTLTIQRTQQEDSAVYLCASSGSGLAGSQEQFFGPGTRLTVL.

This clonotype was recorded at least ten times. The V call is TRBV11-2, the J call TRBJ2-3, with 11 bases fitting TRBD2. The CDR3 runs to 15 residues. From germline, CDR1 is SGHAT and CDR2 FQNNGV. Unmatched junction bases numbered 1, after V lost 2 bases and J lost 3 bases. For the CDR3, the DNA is TGTGCCAGCAGCTTAACTAGCGGGAGTACAGATACGCAGTATTTT. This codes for CASSLTSGSTDTQYF.

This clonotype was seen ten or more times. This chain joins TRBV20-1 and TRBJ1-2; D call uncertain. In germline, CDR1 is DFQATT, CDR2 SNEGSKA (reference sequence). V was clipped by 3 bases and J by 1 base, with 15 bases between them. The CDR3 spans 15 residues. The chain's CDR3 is CSARAVEGRNYGYTF. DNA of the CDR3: TGCAGTGCTAGGGCAGTGGAGGGCCGTAACTATGGCTACACCTTC.

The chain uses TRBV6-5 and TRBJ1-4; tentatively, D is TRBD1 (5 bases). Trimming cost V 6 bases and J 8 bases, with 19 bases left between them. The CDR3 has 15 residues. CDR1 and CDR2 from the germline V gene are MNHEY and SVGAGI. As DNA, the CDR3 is TGTGCCAGCAGCCCCTTCTGGGGGTTACGGGAAAAACTGTTTTTT. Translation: CASSPFWGLREKLFF.

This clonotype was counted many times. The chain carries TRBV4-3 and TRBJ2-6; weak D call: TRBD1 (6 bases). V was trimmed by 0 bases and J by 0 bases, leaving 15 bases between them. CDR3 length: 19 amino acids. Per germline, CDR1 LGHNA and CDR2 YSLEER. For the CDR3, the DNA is TGCGCCAGCAGCCAAGAAATACAGGGTCTTAGCTCTGGGGCCAACGTCCTGACTTTC. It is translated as CASSQEIQGLSSGANVLTF.

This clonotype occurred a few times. CDR3 amino acids: CASSQVGHSNQPQHF. CDR3 coding DNA: TGTGCCAGCAGCCAAGTTGGGCATAGCAATCAGCCCCAGCATTTT. The chain combines TRBV4-2 with TRBJ1-5; D not certain. Germline V lookup: CDR1 LGHNA, CDR2 YNFKEQ. V lost 1 base and J lost 0, with 7 bases in between. The CDR3 is made up of 15 amino acids.

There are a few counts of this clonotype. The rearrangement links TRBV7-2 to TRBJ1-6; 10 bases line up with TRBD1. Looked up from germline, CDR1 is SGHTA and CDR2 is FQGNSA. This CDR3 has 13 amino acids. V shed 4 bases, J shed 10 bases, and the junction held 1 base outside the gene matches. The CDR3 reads CASSWDRGSPLHF. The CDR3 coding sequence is TGTGCCAGCAGCTGGGACAGGGGATCACCCCTCCACTTT.

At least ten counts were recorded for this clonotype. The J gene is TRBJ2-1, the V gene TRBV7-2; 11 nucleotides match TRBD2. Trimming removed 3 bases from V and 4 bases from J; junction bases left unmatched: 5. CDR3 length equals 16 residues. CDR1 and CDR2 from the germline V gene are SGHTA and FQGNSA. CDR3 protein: CASSFMTSGAYNEQFF. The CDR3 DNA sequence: TGTGCCAGCAGCTTCATGACTAGCGGGGCATACAATGAGCAGTTCTTC. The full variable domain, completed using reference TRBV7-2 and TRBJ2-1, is GAGVSQSPSNKVTEKGKDVELRCDPISGHTALYWYRQSLGQGLEFLIYFQGNSAPDKSGLPSDRFSAERTGGSVSTLTIQRTQQEDSAVYLCASSFMTSGAYNEQFFGPGTRLTVL.

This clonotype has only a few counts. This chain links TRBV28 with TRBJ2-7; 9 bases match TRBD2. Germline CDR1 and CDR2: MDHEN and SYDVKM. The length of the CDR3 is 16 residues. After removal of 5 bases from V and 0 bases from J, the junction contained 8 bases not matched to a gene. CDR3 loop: CASSPGLASFSYEQYF. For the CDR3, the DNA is TGTGCCAGCAGTCCCGGACTAGCGAGTTTCTCCTACGAGCAGTACTTC. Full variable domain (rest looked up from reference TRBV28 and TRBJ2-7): DVKVTQSSRYLVKRTGEKVFLECVQDMDHENMFWYRQDPGLGLRLIYFSYDVKMKEKGDIPEGYSVSREKKERFSLILESASTNQTSMYLCASSPGLASFSYEQYFGPGTRLTVT.

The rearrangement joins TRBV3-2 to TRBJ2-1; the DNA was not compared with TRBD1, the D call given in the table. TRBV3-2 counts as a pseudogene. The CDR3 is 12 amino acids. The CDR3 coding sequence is TGTGCCAGCAGCCCCACCGGGTATGAGCAGTTCTTC. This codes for CASSPTGYEQFF.

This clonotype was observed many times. The CDR3 sequence: CASSQDISGSYVEQYF. CDR3 nucleotides: TGCGCCAGCAGCCAAGATATAAGCGGGAGCTACGTGGAGCAGTACTTC. The chain is built from TRBV4-3 and TRBJ2-7; TRBD2 matches at 8 bases. Losses at the gene ends were 0 bases for V and 7 bases for J; bases not matched to a gene: 11. This CDR3 spans 16 amino acids. Germline lookup yields CDR1 LGHNA and CDR2 YSLEER.

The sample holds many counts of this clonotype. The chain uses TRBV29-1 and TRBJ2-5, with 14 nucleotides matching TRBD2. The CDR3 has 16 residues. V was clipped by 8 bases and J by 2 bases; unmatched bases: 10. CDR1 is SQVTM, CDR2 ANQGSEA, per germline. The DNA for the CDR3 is TGCAGCACGTGGACTAGCGGGAGGAGGGGGCAAGAGACCCAGTACTTC. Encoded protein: CSTWTSGRRGQETQYF. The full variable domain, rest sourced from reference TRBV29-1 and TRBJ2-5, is SAVISQKPSRDICQRGTSLTIQCQVDSQVTMMFWYRQQPGQSLTLIATANQGSEATYESGFVIDKFPISRPNLTFSTLTVSNMSPEDSSIYLCSTWTSGRRGQETQYFGPGTRLLVL.

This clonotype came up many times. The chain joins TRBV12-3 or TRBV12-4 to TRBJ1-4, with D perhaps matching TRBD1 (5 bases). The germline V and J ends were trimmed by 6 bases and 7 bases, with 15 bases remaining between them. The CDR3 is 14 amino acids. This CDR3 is CASRPQGLREKLFF. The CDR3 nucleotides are TGTGCCAGCAGACCCCAGGGACTACGTGAAAAACTGTTTTTT.

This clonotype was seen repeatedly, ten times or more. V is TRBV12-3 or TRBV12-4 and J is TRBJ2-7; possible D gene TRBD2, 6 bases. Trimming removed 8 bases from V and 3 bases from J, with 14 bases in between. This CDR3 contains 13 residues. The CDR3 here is CASGPGAYYEQYF. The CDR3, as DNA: TGTGCCAGCGGGCCGGGAGCTTACTACGAGCAGTACTTC.

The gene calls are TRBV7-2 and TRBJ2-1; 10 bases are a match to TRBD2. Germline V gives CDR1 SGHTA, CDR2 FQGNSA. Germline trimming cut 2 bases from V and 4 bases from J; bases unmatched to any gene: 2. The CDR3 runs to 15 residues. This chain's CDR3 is CASSLQLAGYNEQFF. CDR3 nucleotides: TGTGCCAGCAGCTTACAACTAGCGGGGTACAATGAGCAGTTCTTC.

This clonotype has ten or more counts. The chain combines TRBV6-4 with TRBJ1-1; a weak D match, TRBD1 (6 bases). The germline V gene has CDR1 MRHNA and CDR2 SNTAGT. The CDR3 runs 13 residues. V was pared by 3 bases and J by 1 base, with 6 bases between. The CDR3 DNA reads TGTGCCAGCAGTGAGGGGGCGAACACTGAAGCTTTCTTT. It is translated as CASSEGANTEAFF.

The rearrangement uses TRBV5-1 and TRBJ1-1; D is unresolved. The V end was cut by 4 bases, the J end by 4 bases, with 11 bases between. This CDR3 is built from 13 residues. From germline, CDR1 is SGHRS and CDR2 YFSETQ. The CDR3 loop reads CASSDRPGTEAFF. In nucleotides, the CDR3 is TGCGCCAGCAGCGATCGTCCCGGCACTGAAGCTTTCTTT.

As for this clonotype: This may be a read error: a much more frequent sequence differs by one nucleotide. DNA for the CDR3: TGTGCCAGCAGTTCCTGGGGCGCCGCACCTGACAATGAGCAGTTCTTC. Its protein product is CASSSWGAAPDNEQFF. This rearrangement joins TRBV6-5 to TRBJ2-1, with a tentative D call TRBD1 (5 bases). Per germline, CDR1 MNHEY and CDR2 SVGAGI. V was cut by 4 bases and J by 5 bases, with 18 bases left in between. The CDR3 has 16 amino acids.

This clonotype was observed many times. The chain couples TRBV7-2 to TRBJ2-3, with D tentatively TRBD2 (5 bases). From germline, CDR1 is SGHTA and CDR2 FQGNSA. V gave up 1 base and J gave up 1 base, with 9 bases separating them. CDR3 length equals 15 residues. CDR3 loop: CASSLGSGGTDTQYF. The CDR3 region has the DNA TGTGCCAGCAGCTTAGGATCCGGGGGCACAGATACGCAGTATTTT.